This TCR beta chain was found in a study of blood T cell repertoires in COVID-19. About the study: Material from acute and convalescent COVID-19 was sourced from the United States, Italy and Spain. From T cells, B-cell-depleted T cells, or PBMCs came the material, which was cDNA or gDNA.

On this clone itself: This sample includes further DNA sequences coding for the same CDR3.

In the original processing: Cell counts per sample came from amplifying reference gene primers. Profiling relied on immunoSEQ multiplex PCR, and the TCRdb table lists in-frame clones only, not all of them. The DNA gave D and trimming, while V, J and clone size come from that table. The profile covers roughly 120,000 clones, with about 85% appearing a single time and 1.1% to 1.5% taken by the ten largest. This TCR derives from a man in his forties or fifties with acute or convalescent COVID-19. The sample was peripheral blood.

CDR3 amino acids: CASSLDRAETQYF. The DNA for the CDR3 is TGTGCCAGCAGCTTAGACAGAGCAGAGACCCAGTACTTC. This chain links TRBV7-2 with TRBJ2-5; the D is unclear. Germline-derived CDR1 and CDR2 are SGHTA and FQGNSA. The CDR3 loop spans 13 amino acids. Trimming took 1 base from V and 4 from J, leaving 7 bases between them.